This TCR beta chain was documented in a study of cytomegalovirus exposure and HLA in healthy donors. 60 Vbeta and 13 Jbeta primers were used in PCR. Profiled with immunoSEQ multiplex PCR; TCRdb holds only in-frame clones, not every one. The sample has 150,000 or so clones. As regards this clone: Its antigen is not identified.

Study-level points and caveats: A previous analysis found most TCR beta V segments productive roughly 90% or roughly 30% of the time. TCR beta sequences reportedly predicted most subjects' HLA-A and HLA-B alleles accurately. Analyzed later, association rates of TCRs varied across HLA loci, with DRB1 most and HLA-C fewest.

The receptor's source is a woman aged 45-59 years in good health and CMV-seronegative. The sample consisted of PBMCs.

In DNA form, the CDR3 reads TGTGCCAGCAGCTTCGGGGTCGATACGCAGTATTTT. Amino acid sequence: CASSFGVDTQYF. This rearrangement joins TRBV7-9 to TRBJ2-3, with TRBD2 as a possible D gene (5 bases). Germline CDR1 is SEHNR and CDR2 is FQNEAQ (reference sequence). Trimming removed 3 bases from V and 6 bases from J, with 7 bases in between. The CDR3 consists of 12 residues. Looking up the rest from reference TRBV7-9 and TRBJ2-3 gives the full variable domain: DTGVSQNPRHKITKRGQNVTFRCDPISEHNRLYWYRQTLGQGPEFLTYFQNEAQLEKSRLLSDRFSAERPKGSFSTLEIQRTEQGDSAMYLCASSFGVDTQYFGPGTRLTVL.